This T cell receptor (beta chain) was sequenced for a study of technical replicates of blood from a few donors. This clone was seen once. Sequencing was performed with immunoSEQ multiplex PCR; in TCRdb, only in-frame clones are kept and a portion is missing. This sample has under 85,000 clones, with more than 85% found just once. The material sequenced was T cells isolated from PBMCs. This receptor was obtained from a human donor in good health.

CDR3 DNA sequence: TGTGCCAGCAGTGGAGGGACCGCCGAACAGTACTTC. Its translation is CASSGGTAEQYF. This chain links TRBV11-2 with TRBJ2-7, with a tentative D call TRBD2 (6 bases). Germline lookup yields CDR1 SGHAT and CDR2 FQNNGV. Between the trimmed V and J ends, which lost 6 bases and 10 bases, there was a span of 16 bases. This CDR3 is built from 12 residues.